Listed below are T cell receptor beta chains from one sample, sequenced in a study of shared clonotypes between healthy human individuals. TCRdb's table, derived via immunoSEQ multiplex PCR, lists solely in-frame clones and lacks some. The table includes about 2.1 million clones, roughly 93% detected once. Sequences were obtained from naive CD8+ T cells from PBMCs. These receptor sequences come from a man between 18 and 29 years old in good health. Some clones in this sample may be carry-over from other donors' samples. CDR3s include the opening cysteine and the closing phenylalanine or tryptophan. A D gene is named only where the DNA matches it firmly. Not every row has a clone size; where given, it reads once, few, many or a size class.

d_gene	v_gene	j_gene	abundance	CDR3nt	CDR3aa
TRBD2	TRBV9	TRBJ2-5	.	TGTGCCAGCAGCGGACCTAGCGGCCCAGAGACCCAGTACTTC	CASSGPSGPETQYF
.	TRBV6-4	TRBJ2-7	once	TGTGCCAGCCCCCGCCCGGCGCCCTCGGACGAGCAGTACTTC	CASPRPAPSDEQYF
TRBD1	TRBV5-1	TRBJ2-7	.	TGCGCCAGCAGCTTTGCACAGGGGGCGTACTACGAGCAGTACTTC	CASSFAQGAYYEQYF
.	TRBV6-1	TRBJ1-5	.	TGTGCCAGCAGTGAAGTAGAGGGTTTCAGCAATCAGCCCCAGCATTTT	CASSEVEGFSNQPQHF
TRBD1	TRBV27	TRBJ1-2	.	TGTGCCAGCGGGACCCGGGACAGATCCCCCCGCTATGGCTACACCTTC	CASGTRDRSPRYGYTF
TRBD2	TRBV27	TRBJ2-7	.	TGTGCCAGCAGTTTGGCTAGCGGGAGCCCCGTTTCAAACGAGCAGTACTTC	CASSLASGSPVSNEQYF
.	TRBV7-9	TRBJ1-1	once	TGTGCCAGCAGCTTGGGTAGAGGGTTGACCACTGAAGCTTTCTTT	CASSLGRGLTTEAFF
.	TRBV9	TRBJ2-4	.	TGTGCCAGCAGCTCGGGATCAGCCAAAAACATTCAGTACTTC	CASSSGSAKNIQYF
.	TRBV25-1	TRBJ2-7	once	TGTGCCAGCTCGGGACTCTTCTACGAGCAGTACTTC	CASSGLFYEQYF
.	TRBV11-2	TRBJ2-7	.	TGTGCCAGCACTCTTACTGTAAGCGACGAGCAGTACTTC	CASTLTVSDEQYF
.	TRBV27	TRBJ2-7	.	TGTGCCAGCAGCGTTGGGACTGTGCCGCATGAGCAGTACTTC	CASSVGTVPHEQYF
TRBD1	TRBV11-2	TRBJ2-3	.	TGTGCCAGCAGCTCCAGACAGGGCTTAGATACGCAGTATTTT	CASSSRQGLDTQYF
.	TRBV6-1	TRBJ2-1	.	TGTGCCAGCAGTGATGAATACAATGAGCAGTTCTTC	CASSDEYNEQFF
.	TRBV4-2	TRBJ2-1	.	TGTGCCAGCAGCCGGGGGGGCGGGAGTAGCTACAATGAGCAGTTCTTC	CASSRGGGSSYNEQFF
TRBD2	TRBV27	TRBJ2-2	.	TGTGCCAGCAGTTTAGAAGCGGGGTCGGGCACCGGGGAGCTGTTTTTT	CASSLEAGSGTGELFF
.	TRBV19	TRBJ1-1	.	TGTGCCAGTAGTATAGTACCGGGGGGCCAAACTGAAGCTTTCTTT	CASSIVPGGQTEAFF
TRBD1	TRBV28	TRBJ1-5	.	TGTGCCAGCAGTTTATCAGGGGGGGATCAGCCCCAGCATTTT	CASSLSGGDQPQHF
.	TRBV29-1	TRBJ2-1	.	TGCAGCGGTGTAGCGGCATCCTACAATGAGCAGTTCTTC	CSGVAASYNEQFF
.	TRBV11-2	TRBJ1-4	.	TGTGCCAGCAGCTTAGAGGCAGGGCTGAATGAAAAACTGTTTTTT	CASSLEAGLNEKLFF
.	TRBV6-1	TRBJ1-4	.	TGTGCCAGCAGTGCCTCAGAGACAGCTAATGAAAAACTGTTTTTT	CASSASETANEKLFF